These T cell receptor beta chains were read from a single sample in a study of type 1 regulatory T cells. TCRdb used MiXCR to reprocess the reads, holding one entry per CDR3 protein. The table shows over 55,000 distinct CDR3 sequences, with approximately 50% occurring only once. Their cognate antigens are unknown. The specimen was cultured non-Tr1 T cells, either the whole culture or a sorted T cell fraction (not recorded which). Every receptor here comes from a human donor in good health. CDR3s leave out the opening cysteine and the closing phenylalanine or tryptophan. The order of the fields is D gene, J gene, CDR3 length, V gene, clone size, CDR3 protein. A D gene is named only where the DNA matches it firmly. A clone size is listed for some rows: how often the clone was seen (once, few, many), or a class if it is expanded.

D: .; J: TRBJ1-3; length: 12; V: TRBV9; size: .; CDR3: ASSQPPSGNTIY
D: .; J: TRBJ2-2; length: 13; V: TRBV7-6; size: few; CDR3: ASSLGFANTGELF
D: TRBD2; J: TRBJ2-2; length: 13; V: TRBV27; size: once; CDR3: ASSWAGGRGGELF
D: TRBD2; J: TRBJ2-3; length: 14; V: TRBV7-8; size: .; CDR3: ASSKLLAGDTDTQY
D: .; J: TRBJ1-6; length: 13; V: TRBV20-1; size: .; CDR3: SARWPQGEDSPLH
D: TRBD2; J: TRBJ2-3; length: 14; V: TRBV5-4; size: .; CDR3: ASHPASGGAGDTQY
D: .; J: TRBJ1-6; length: 12; V: TRBV12-3/TRBV12-4; size: once; CDR3: ASSLRPYNSPLH
D: .; J: TRBJ1-5; length: 12; V: TRBV12-3/TRBV12-4; size: .; CDR3: ASSLRGSNQPQH
D: TRBD1; J: TRBJ2-7; length: 12; V: TRBV7-9; size: .; CDR3: ASSLEGQGLEQY
D: .; J: TRBJ2-3; length: 13; V: TRBV27; size: few; CDR3: ASSPVTSFTTSPY
D: .; J: TRBJ2-5; length: 12; V: TRBV7-9; size: .; CDR3: ASSLAGDLSAQY
D: .; J: TRBJ1-2; length: 12; V: TRBV5-1; size: .; CDR3: ASGGPPEGVGYT
D: .; J: TRBJ2-1; length: 13; V: TRBV4-3; size: .; CDR3: ASSPQGGVGDEQF
D: .; J: TRBJ1-1; length: 12; V: TRBV10-3; size: .; CDR3: AISAVGGGTEAF
D: .; J: TRBJ2-4; length: 13; V: TRBV20-1; size: .; CDR3: SAKPPVRRGNIQY
D: .; J: TRBJ1-5; length: 10; V: TRBV10-3; size: .; CDR3: AISEVNQPQH
D: TRBD1; J: TRBJ1-2; length: 12; V: TRBV6-1; size: few; CDR3: ASSPRGQGSGYT
D: .; J: TRBJ1-2; length: 13; V: TRBV11-3; size: .; CDR3: ASSPHGRSPYGYT
D: TRBD1; J: TRBJ1-2; length: 16; V: TRBV15; size: .; CDR3: ATSRGSRDSVLGYGYT
D: TRBD2; J: TRBJ2-4; length: 16; V: TRBV2; size: once; CDR3: ASSESSGGLLAKNIQY
D: .; J: TRBJ1-2; length: 11; V: TRBV5-1; size: .; CDR3: ASREARADGYT
D: .; J: TRBJ2-1; length: 13; V: TRBV7-2; size: .; CDR3: ASSPGPGFGNEQF
D: TRBD1; J: TRBJ1-1; length: 13; V: TRBV30; size: once; CDR3: AWSGYRGMNTEAF
D: .; J: TRBJ1-2; length: 13; V: TRBV7-2; size: .; CDR3: ASSLVPGINYGYT
D: TRBD1; J: TRBJ2-5; length: 13; V: TRBV12-3/TRBV12-4; size: few; CDR3: ASTRGQGMRETQY
D: TRBD1; J: TRBJ1-5; length: 12; V: TRBV2; size: once; CDR3: ASSEVRGYQPQH
D: .; J: TRBJ2-2; length: 11; V: TRBV6-2/TRBV6-3; size: .; CDR3: ASSSSMSGELF
D: .; J: TRBJ2-6; length: 16; V: TRBV13; size: few; CDR3: ASSLSGRDTSGANVLT
D: TRBD1; J: TRBJ1-6; length: 11; V: TRBV9; size: .; CDR3: ASSLWTGSPLH